A selection of T cell receptor beta chains follows, all from one sample in a study of CD8 T cells in ankylosing spondylitis. TCRdb called the 5' RACE reads again in MiXCR, with one record for every CDR3 protein. The repertoire has around 430,000 distinct CDR3 sequences, roughly a sixth of them found once; the top ten carry over 0.9%. Specimen: blood, either unsorted or a sorted T cell fraction (not recorded which). Source of these receptors: a male donor with ankylosing spondylitis. Both conserved end residues are trimmed from each CDR3. The D gene is left open where the match is weak.

j_call | d_call | v_call | cdr3_length | cdr3_aa
TRBJ1-6 | NA | TRBV7-9 | 11 | ASSSAIGRPLH
TRBJ2-1 | TRBD1 | TRBV7-2 | 14 | ASSLAGTGSYNEQF
TRBJ2-7 | NA | TRBV5-5 | 13 | ASSLALGETYEQY
TRBJ2-1 | TRBD2 | TRBV7-2 | 14 | ASRPRRASGSIEQF
TRBJ2-7 | TRBD1 | TRBV20-1 | 12 | SARDPRTGYEQY
TRBJ1-4 | NA | TRBV19 | 9 | ASSQNEKLF
TRBJ2-1 | NA | TRBV6-1 | 12 | ASSEEVYYNEQF
TRBJ2-5 | TRBD1 | TRBV19 | 13 | ASSIPSGGRETQY
TRBJ1-1 | NA | TRBV6-2/TRBV6-3 | 13 | ASRPPVNLNTEAF
TRBJ2-3 | NA | TRBV6-1 | 13 | ASTNPGEGTDTQY
TRBJ2-3 | NA | TRBV18 | 10 | ASSPPADTQY
TRBJ1-1 | TRBD1 | TRBV4-1 | 12 | ASSQEGARTEAF
TRBJ2-4 | NA | TRBV20-1 | 11 | SARSFAQNIQY
TRBJ2-1 | TRBD2 | TRBV9 | 15 | ASSSGTSGMTYNEQF
TRBJ2-5 | NA | TRBV29-1 | 13 | SVPNRGGIQETQY
TRBJ1-1 | NA | TRBV6-6 | 9 | ASTEGTEAF
TRBJ1-1 | NA | TRBV28 | 11 | ASRTQGGTEAF
TRBJ2-1 | NA | TRBV20-1 | 11 | SAPTDWYNEQF
TRBJ2-5 | TRBD2 | TRBV14 | 13 | ASSQGLALRETQY
TRBJ1-2 | TRBD1 | TRBV20-1 | 12 | SASYRDRDYGYT
TRBJ2-7 | NA | TRBV5-1 | 13 | ASSLAAGVSYEQY
TRBJ1-3 | NA | TRBV29-1 | 14 | TLSPLAGSSGNTIY
TRBJ2-1 | TRBD2 | TRBV3-1 | 13 | ASSQGLAGSVEQF
TRBJ2-3 | NA | TRBV29-1 | 10 | SVEEGTDTQY
TRBJ2-7 | NA | TRBV20-1 | 9 | SAITPREQY
TRBJ2-2 | NA | TRBV5-1 | 13 | ASSLGQGHTGELF
TRBJ2-7 | NA | TRBV5-1 | 11 | ASSPGGLVRQY
TRBJ2-7 | TRBD2 | TRBV5-6 | 13 | ASSFSLAGIYEQY
TRBJ2-3 | TRBD1 | TRBV2 | 11 | AGLMRQGDTQY
TRBJ2-7 | NA | TRBV20-1 | 13 | SARRSRALFDEQY
TRBJ2-3 | NA | TRBV7-9 | 14 | ASSLALSGRGDTQY
TRBJ1-6 | NA | TRBV20-1 | 17 | SARFESGVFISGNSPLH
TRBJ2-1 | TRBD1 | TRBV12-5 | 20 | ASGLDERTGVLMNSPTAEQF
TRBJ2-3 | TRBD2 | TRBV5-1 | 19 | ASSLKKGQTLAGLSTDTQY
TRBJ2-7 | TRBD2 | TRBV3-1 | 13 | ASSPRDREADEQY
TRBJ1-1 | NA | TRBV6-5 | 11 | ASSSIMNTEAF